These 32 T cell receptor beta chains were sequenced from one sample in a study of shared clonotypes between healthy human individuals. Libraries were prepared by immunoSEQ multiplex PCR; TCRdb keeps only in-frame clonotypes and omits some of them. The sample has about 1 million clones, around 76% seen once. The sample was memory CD4+ T cells sorted from blood. The subset here: CD45RA-negative fraction. The source is a man younger than 30 in good health.

The rearrangement links TRBV28 to TRBJ1-4; possibly TRBD1 for D (6 bases). CDR1 is MDHEN, CDR2 SYDVKM, per germline. Trimming took 5 bases from V and 13 from J, leaving 14 bases between them. CDR3 length: 12 residues. Here the CDR3 reads CASSNTGRVLFF. The CDR3 nucleotides read TGTGCCAGCAGTAACACAGGGAGGGTACTGTTTTTT.

The chain employs TRBV30 and TRBJ2-7; D gene ambiguous. Per germline, CDR1 GTSNPN and CDR2 SVGIG (reference sequence). The CDR3 has 16 residues. The V and J ends lost 1 base and 4 bases respectively, with 20 bases between them. CDR3 region: CAWSAPIPSRRYEQYF. In DNA, the CDR3 is TGTGCCTGGAGTGCCCCCATACCAAGCCGGAGATACGAGCAGTACTTC.

Of note for this clone: Other DNA sequences of this sample code for an identical CDR3. The V and J genes are TRBV5-6 and TRBJ1-2, with D possibly being TRBD1 (5 bases). The V end was cut by 0 bases, the J end by 1 base, with 7 bases between. The CDR3 has 14 amino acids. Per the germline V gene, CDR1 is SGHDT and CDR2 is YYEEEE. The CDR3 DNA sequence: TGTGCCAGCAGCTTGGGACAGCTTAACTATGGCTACACCTTC. Its translation: CASSLGQLNYGYTF.

The chain has TRBV7-2 and TRBJ2-1; 8 bases are a match to TRBD2. CDR3 length equals 16 residues. Germline lookup yields CDR1 SGHTA and CDR2 FQGNSA. Losses at the gene ends were 1 base for V and 0 bases for J; bases not matched to a gene: 2. The DNA for the CDR3 is TGTGCCAGCAGCTTAGGAGGGACTAGCTCCTACAATGAGCAGTTCTTC. Protein: CASSLGGTSSYNEQFF.

The chain employs TRBV4-3 and TRBJ2-3; tentatively, D is TRBD2 (7 bases). The length of the CDR3 is 17 residues. V lost 0 bases and J 2 bases, leaving 15 bases between the germline ends. Germline V lookup: CDR1 LGHNA, CDR2 YSLEER. The CDR3 is CASSQDQGGGFTDTQYF. CDR3 DNA sequence: TGCGCCAGCAGCCAAGATCAGGGAGGGGGATTCACAGATACGCAGTATTTT.

This clone was detected once. The V call is TRBV5-4, the J call TRBJ2-5, with D hard to call. V was pared by 0 bases and J by 5 bases, with 11 bases between. Germline CDR1 is SGHNT and CDR2 is YYREEE (reference sequence). The CDR3 length is 14 residues. CDR3 in DNA: TGTGCCAGCAGCTTGGGGCCAGTCGGGGAGACCCAGTACTTC. This codes for CASSLGPVGETQYF.

In this sample, this clone turned up a few times. Other nucleotide sequences from this sample produce the same CDR3. The chain recombines TRBV11-2 with TRBJ2-1; no firm D call. Looked up from germline, CDR1 is SGHAT and CDR2 is FQNNGV. There are 14 residues in the CDR3. V gave up 1 base and J gave up 1 base, with 5 bases separating them. Written as DNA, the CDR3 is TGTGCCAGCAGCTTAGGTGGGTCCTACAATGAGCAGTTCTTC. Translated: CASSLGGSYNEQFF.

The table lists this clone with a few counts. The chain carries TRBV2 and TRBJ1-6; no firm D call. V dropped 4 bases and J dropped 7 bases, with 5 bases sitting between them. CDR3 length: 12 residues. Germline CDR1 is SNHLY and CDR2 is FYNNEI. CDR3 DNA: TGTGCCAGCAGTGGTGGGAATTCACCCCTCCACTTT. Protein product: CASSGGNSPLHF.

This clone was observed a few times. J is TRBJ2-4 and V is TRBV19, with TRBD2 as a possible D gene (6 bases). Looked up from germline, CDR1 is LNHDA and CDR2 is SQIVND (reference sequence). V was pared by 3 bases and J by 1 base, with 10 bases between. This CDR3 contains 15 residues. CDR3 in amino acids: CASSISGTAKNIQYF. In nucleotides, the CDR3 is TGTGCCAGTAGTATCTCAGGGACTGCCAAAAACATTCAGTACTTC.

The chain recombines TRBV6-5 with TRBJ2-1; D may be TRBD1 or TRBD2 (5 bases each). V was trimmed by 5 bases and J by 2 bases, leaving 13 bases between them. CDR3 length: 15 amino acids. CDR1 and CDR2 from the germline V gene are MNHEY and SVGAGI. CDR3 loop: CASSKTEGTYNEQFF. CDR3 bases: TGTGCCAGCAGTAAGACAGAGGGGACCTACAATGAGCAGTTCTTC.

The CDR3 sequence is CASSVRVSYNEQFF. The CDR3 bases are TGTGCCAGCAGTGTGAGGGTCTCCTACAATGAGCAGTTCTTC. This chain connects TRBV6-1 to TRBJ2-1; a possible D gene is TRBD2 (5 bases). Germline V gives CDR1 MNHNS, CDR2 SASEGT. V shed 4 bases and J shed 0 bases, with 7 bases lying between them. The CDR3 totals 14 residues.

V usage is TRBV28 and J usage is TRBJ1-1, with 7 bases aligning to TRBD1. The CDR3 contains 15 residues. The germline gives CDR1 MDHEN, CDR2 SYDVKM. With 5 bases clipped from V and 2 bases from J, the junction kept 8 bases outside the gene matches. DNA of the CDR3: TGTGCCAGCAGTCCCACGGGACAGTCCAACACTGAAGCTTTCTTT. Translated: CASSPTGQSNTEAFF. The whole variable domain, filled in from reference TRBV28 and TRBJ1-1, reads DVKVTQSSRYLVKRTGEKVFLECVQDMDHENMFWYRQDPGLGLRLIYFSYDVKMKEKGDIPEGYSVSREKKERFSLILESASTNQTSMYLCASSPTGQSNTEAFFGQGTRLTVV.

Comments on this clone: Other DNA variants within this sample encode the same CDR3. V is TRBV20-1 and J is TRBJ1-2; D is ambiguous. The ends were cut back, 0 bases at V and 1 base at J, with 0 bases in the middle. The germline CDR1 and CDR2 sequences are DFQATT and SNEGSKA (reference sequence). The CDR3 loop spans 11 amino acids. The CDR3 reads CSARDNYGYTF. In nucleotides, the CDR3 is TGCAGTGCTAGAGATAACTATGGCTACACCTTC.

Concerning this clone: The sample has other DNA sequences that encode this CDR3 too. The V gene is TRBV6-1, the J gene TRBJ2-7; perhaps TRBD1 as D (6 bases). Germline CDR1 MNHNS, CDR2 SASEGT. Trimming removed 8 bases from V and 2 bases from J, with 10 bases in between. The CDR3 is 12 amino acids. The CDR3 DNA sequence: TGTGCCAGCTCCAGGACAGCCTACGAGCAGTACTTC. Translation gives CASSRTAYEQYF.

This clone came up a few times. This chain links TRBV2 with TRBJ1-1, with D possibly TRBD1 on 5 matching bases. V gave up 3 bases and J gave up 2 bases, with 13 bases separating them. Germline V gene sequence: CDR1 SNHLY, CDR2 FYNNEI. The CDR3 covers 15 residues. The DNA of the CDR3 is TGTGCCAGCAGTGATCAGGGTGGGGGAAACACTGAAGCTTTCTTT. Translating it yields CASSDQGGGNTEAFF.

The DNA of the CDR3 is TGCAGCGTTGGCGGGGGTGGCACAGATACGCAGTATTTT. It is translated as CSVGGGGTDTQYF. The V gene is TRBV29-1, the J gene TRBJ2-3; 7 bases agree with TRBD2. The CDR3 covers 13 residues. Trimming cost V 4 bases and J 1 base; bases outside gene matches: 2. Per germline, CDR1 SQVTM and CDR2 ANQGSEA.

In this sample, this clone turned up a few times. The chain employs TRBV6-5 and TRBJ2-3; D is unresolved. Germline loops: CDR1 MNHEY, CDR2 SVGAGI. V was shortened by 1 base and J by 4 bases, with 9 bases between the two germline ends. The CDR3 sequence is 14 residues long. The CDR3 coding sequence is TGTGCCAGCAGTTACTTTTCTCGAGCAGATACGCAGTATTTT. Translated, it gives CASSYFSRADTQYF.

V and J are TRBV2 and TRBJ2-1; a weak D match, TRBD2 (7 bases). Trimming removed 8 bases at V and 6 bases at J, with 23 bases between. This CDR3 is 16 amino acids long. CDR1 SNHLY and CDR2 FYNNEI come from the germline V gene. CDR3 amino acids: CASVSGGARVVNEQFF. As DNA, the CDR3 is TGTGCCAGCGTGAGTGGGGGGGCTAGAGTCGTCAATGAGCAGTTCTTC.

This clone was seen a single time. The same CDR3 arises from other DNA sequences in this sample as well. The chain couples TRBV30 to TRBJ2-1; 10 nucleotides match TRBD2. V gave up 3 bases and J gave up 4 bases; unmatched junction bases: 6. Germline V gene sequence: CDR1 GTSNPN, CDR2 SVGIG (reference sequence). The CDR3 totals 15 residues. CDR3 DNA sequence: TGTGCCTGGAGCTCTAGCGGGAGAGCATACAATGAGCAGTTCTTC. Encoded protein: CAWSSSGRAYNEQFF. The full variable domain, rest sourced from reference TRBV30 and TRBJ2-1, is SQTIHQWPATLVQPVGSPLSLECTVEGTSNPNLYWYRQAAGRGLQLLFYSVGIGQISSEVPQNLSASRPQDRQFILSSKKLLLSDSGFYLCAWSSSGRAYNEQFFGPGTRLTVL.

This rearrangement joins TRBV2 to TRBJ2-2; the match to TRBD2 covers 11 bases. V trimming: 7 bases; J trimming: 4 bases; junction bases outside the gene matches: 11. The CDR3 is 17 amino acids. The germline CDR1 and CDR2 sequences are SNHLY and FYNNEI. DNA for the CDR3: TGTGCCAGCAACCAATGGACTAGCGGGTCGGGCACCGGGGAGCTGTTTTTT. Its translation: CASNQWTSGSGTGELFF.

A note on this clone: This CDR3 is also generated by other DNA sequences in the sample. The rearrangement joins TRBV2 to TRBJ1-1; D remains ambiguous. Trimming left V 5 bases short and J 0 bases short, with 7 bases between. Germline assignment: CDR1 SNHLY and CDR2 FYNNEI. This CDR3 has 13 amino acids. For the CDR3, the DNA is TGTGCCAGCAGTAGGCTCATGAACACTGAAGCTTTCTTT. Residues: CASSRLMNTEAFF.

The chain is built from TRBV9 and TRBJ1-1; tentative D call: TRBD1 (5 bases). The CDR3 runs to 14 residues. Germline values: CDR1 SGDLS, CDR2 YYNGEE. V lost 5 bases and J lost 0, with 11 bases in between. The CDR3 DNA follows: TGTGCCAGCAGTATGCGGGGCATGAACACTGAAGCTTTCTTT. This sequence encodes CASSMRGMNTEAFF.

This clone occurred once. The J gene is TRBJ1-3, the V gene TRBV30; 7 positions match TRBD1. The junction had 5 bases not matched to a gene; V was cut back by 5 bases and J by 4 bases. CDR1 GTSNPN and CDR2 SVGIG come from the germline V gene (reference sequence). This CDR3 is built from 13 residues. CDR3: CAWDREQGNTIYF. CDR3 nucleotide sequence: TGTGCCTGGGACAGGGAACAAGGAAACACCATATATTTT.

The V and J genes are TRBV18 and TRBJ2-1; 9 bases line up with TRBD2. The CDR3 covers 15 residues. The V gene end was trimmed by 2 bases and the J gene end by 6 bases; junction bases not matched to a gene: 5. Germline V gene data show CDR1 as KGHSH and CDR2 as LQKENI. The CDR3 DNA follows: TGTGCCAGCTCACCAGGGCTAGCGGGGAGCAATGAGCAGTTCTTC. This sequence encodes CASSPGLAGSNEQFF.

The chain recombines TRBV28 with TRBJ2-3, with no clear D. The CDR3 covers 13 residues. Germline CDR1 is MDHEN and CDR2 is SYDVKM. The V end lost 6 bases, the J end lost 3 bases, and 10 bases lay between the germline ends. This CDR3 is CASSPSRTDTQYF. CDR3 DNA: TGTGCCAGCAGCCCCTCAAGGACAGATACGCAGTATTTT.

This clone was counted only a few times. V and J are TRBV5-4 and TRBJ1-1; 9 bases match TRBD1. The germline gives CDR1 SGHNT, CDR2 YYREEE (reference sequence). V was pared by 5 bases and J by 7 bases, with 9 bases of the junction left unmatched. The CDR3 consists of 14 residues. CDR3 region: CASSRQGGRNEAFF. Written as DNA, the CDR3 is TGTGCCAGCAGTAGACAGGGGGGACGGAATGAAGCTTTCTTT.

This rearrangement joins TRBV30 to TRBJ2-7, with 9 bases lining up with TRBD2. The V gene end was trimmed by 5 bases and the J gene end by 5 bases; junction bases not matched to a gene: 7. The V gene's germline CDR1 is GTSNPN and CDR2 SVGIG (reference sequence). The CDR3 runs 13 residues. As DNA, the CDR3 is TGTGCCTGGGGGGGGACTAGCTTAAACGAGCAGTACTTC. Its protein is CAWGGTSLNEQYF.

The chain couples TRBV20-1 to TRBJ1-2; D not certain. The V end was cut by 3 bases, the J end by 8 bases, with 10 bases between. Germline CDR1 is DFQATT and CDR2 is SNEGSKA (reference sequence). There are 11 residues in the CDR3. The CDR3 sequence is CSASYGKGYTF. The CDR3 bases are TGCAGTGCTAGTTATGGGAAGGGCTACACCTTC.

This clone has more than one count but fewer than ten. The V call is TRBV29-1, the J call TRBJ2-3; D unresolved. The CDR3 has 11 residues. The V and J ends lost 2 bases and 6 bases respectively, with 6 bases between them. Per germline, CDR1 SQVTM and CDR2 ANQGSEA. The CDR3 DNA reads TGCAGCGTTGAACCCATGGATACGCAGTATTTT. It encodes CSVEPMDTQYF.

V gene TRBV28 combines with J gene TRBJ2-7; D ambiguous. Between the trimmed V and J ends, which lost 7 bases and 6 bases, there was a span of 13 bases. This CDR3 has 12 residues. Germline V gives CDR1 MDHEN, CDR2 SYDVKM. CDR3 amino acids: CASTQNWAEQYF. DNA of the CDR3: TGTGCCAGCACCCAAAACTGGGCCGAGCAGTACTTC.

This sequence joins TRBV11-2 and TRBJ1-2; a possible D gene is TRBD1 (6 bases). Germline V gene data show CDR1 as SGHAT and CDR2 as FQNNGV. This CDR3 comprises 13 residues. V lost 4 bases and J lost 2, with 8 bases in between. CDR3 coding DNA: TGTGCCAGCAGCTCTACAGGGAACTATGGCTACACCTTC. It translates to CASSSTGNYGYTF. The variable domain in full, completed from reference TRBV11-2 and TRBJ1-2, reads EAGVAQSPRYKIIEKRQSVAFWCNPISGHATLYWYQQILGQGPKLLIQFQNNGVVDDSQLPKDRFSAERLKGVDSTLKIQPAKLEDSAVYLCASSSTGNYGYTFGSGTRLTVV.

About this clone itself: The same CDR3 can be traced to other DNA sequences in this sample. The chain employs TRBV11-2 and TRBJ1-1; no firm D call. The V and J ends lost 5 bases and 1 base respectively, with 8 bases between them. Per the germline V gene, CDR1 is SGHAT and CDR2 is FQNNGV. This CDR3 is 13 amino acids long. This CDR3 is CASSPAGNTEAFF. CDR3 DNA: TGTGCCAGCAGCCCTGCGGGGAACACTGAAGCTTTCTTT.